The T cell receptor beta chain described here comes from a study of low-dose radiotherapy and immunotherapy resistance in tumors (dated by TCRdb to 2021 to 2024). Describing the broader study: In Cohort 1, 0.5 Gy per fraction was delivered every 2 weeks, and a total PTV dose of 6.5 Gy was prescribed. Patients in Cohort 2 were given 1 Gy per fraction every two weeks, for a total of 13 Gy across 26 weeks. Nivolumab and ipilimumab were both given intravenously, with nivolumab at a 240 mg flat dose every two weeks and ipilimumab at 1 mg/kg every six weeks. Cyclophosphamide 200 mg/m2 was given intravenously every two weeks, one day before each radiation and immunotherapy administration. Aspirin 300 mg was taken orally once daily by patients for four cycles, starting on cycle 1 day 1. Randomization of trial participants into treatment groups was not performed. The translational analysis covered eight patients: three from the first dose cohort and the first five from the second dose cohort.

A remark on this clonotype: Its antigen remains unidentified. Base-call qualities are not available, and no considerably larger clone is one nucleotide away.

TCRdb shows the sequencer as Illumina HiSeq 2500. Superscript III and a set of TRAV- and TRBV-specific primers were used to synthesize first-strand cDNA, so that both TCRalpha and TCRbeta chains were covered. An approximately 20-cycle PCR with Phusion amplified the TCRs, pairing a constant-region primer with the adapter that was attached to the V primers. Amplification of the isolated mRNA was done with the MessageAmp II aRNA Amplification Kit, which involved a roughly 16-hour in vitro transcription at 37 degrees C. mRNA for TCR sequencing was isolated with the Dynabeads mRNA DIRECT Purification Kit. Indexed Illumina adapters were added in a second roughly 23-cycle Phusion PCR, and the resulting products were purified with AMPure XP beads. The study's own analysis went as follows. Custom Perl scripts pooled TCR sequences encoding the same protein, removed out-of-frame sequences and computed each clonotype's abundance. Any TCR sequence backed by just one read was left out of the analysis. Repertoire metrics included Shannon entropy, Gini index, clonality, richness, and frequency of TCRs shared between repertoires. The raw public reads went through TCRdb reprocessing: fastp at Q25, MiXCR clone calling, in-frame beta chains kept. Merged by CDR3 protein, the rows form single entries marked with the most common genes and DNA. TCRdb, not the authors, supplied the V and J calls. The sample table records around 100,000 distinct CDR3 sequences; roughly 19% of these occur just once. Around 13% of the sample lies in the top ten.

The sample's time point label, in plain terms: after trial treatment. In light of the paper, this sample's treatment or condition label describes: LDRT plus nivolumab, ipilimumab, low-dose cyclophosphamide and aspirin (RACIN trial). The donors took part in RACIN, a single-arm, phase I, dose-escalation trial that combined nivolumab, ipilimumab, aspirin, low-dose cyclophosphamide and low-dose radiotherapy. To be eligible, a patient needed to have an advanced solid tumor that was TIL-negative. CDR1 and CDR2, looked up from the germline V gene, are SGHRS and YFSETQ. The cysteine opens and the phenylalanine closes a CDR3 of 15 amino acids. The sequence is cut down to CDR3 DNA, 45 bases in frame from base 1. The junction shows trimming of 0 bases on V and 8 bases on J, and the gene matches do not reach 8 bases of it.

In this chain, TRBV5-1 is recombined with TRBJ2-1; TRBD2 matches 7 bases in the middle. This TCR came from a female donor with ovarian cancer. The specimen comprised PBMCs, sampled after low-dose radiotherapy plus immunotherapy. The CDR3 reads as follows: CASSLGDYYSDEQFF. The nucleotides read TGCGCCAGCAGCTTGGGGGACTACTACTCGGATGAGCAGTTCTTC.